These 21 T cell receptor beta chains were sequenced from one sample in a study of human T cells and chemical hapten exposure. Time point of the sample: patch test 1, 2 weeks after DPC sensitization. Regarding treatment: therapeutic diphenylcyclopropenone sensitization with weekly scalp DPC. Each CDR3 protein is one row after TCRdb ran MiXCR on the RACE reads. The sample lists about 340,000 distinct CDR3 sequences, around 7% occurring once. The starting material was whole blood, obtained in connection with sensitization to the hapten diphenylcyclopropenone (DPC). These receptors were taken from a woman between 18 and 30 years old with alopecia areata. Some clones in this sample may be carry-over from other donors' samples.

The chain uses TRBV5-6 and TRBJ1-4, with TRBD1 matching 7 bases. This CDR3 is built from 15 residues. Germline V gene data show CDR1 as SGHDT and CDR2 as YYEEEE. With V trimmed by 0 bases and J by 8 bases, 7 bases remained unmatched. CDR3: CASSLGDSEGEKLFF. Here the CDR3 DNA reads TGTGCCAGCAGCTTGGGGGACAGTGAAGGAGAAAAACTGTTTTTT.

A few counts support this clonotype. The CDR3: CASRGTGANTEAFF. In DNA, the CDR3 is TGTGCCAGCAGGGGGACAGGGGCGAACACTGAAGCTTTCTTT. The J gene is TRBJ1-1, the V gene TRBV2, with TRBD1 matching over 10 bases. Germline CDR1 SNHLY, CDR2 FYNNEI. The CDR3 is made up of 14 amino acids. Losses at the gene ends were 6 bases for V and 1 base for J; bases not matched to a gene: 2.

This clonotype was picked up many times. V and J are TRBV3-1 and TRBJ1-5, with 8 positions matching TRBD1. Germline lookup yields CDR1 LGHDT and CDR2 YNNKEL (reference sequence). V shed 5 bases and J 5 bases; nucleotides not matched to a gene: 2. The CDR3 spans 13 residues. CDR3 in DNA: TGTGCCAGCAGCAAGGACAGGGATCAGCCCCAGCATTTT. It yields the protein CASSKDRDQPQHF. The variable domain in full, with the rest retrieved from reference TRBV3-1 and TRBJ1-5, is DTAVSQTPKYLVTQMGNDKSIKCEQNLGHDTMYWYKQDSKKFLKIMFSYNNKELIINETVPNRFSPKSPDKAHLNLHINSLELGDSAVYFCASSKDRDQPQHFGDGTRLSIL.

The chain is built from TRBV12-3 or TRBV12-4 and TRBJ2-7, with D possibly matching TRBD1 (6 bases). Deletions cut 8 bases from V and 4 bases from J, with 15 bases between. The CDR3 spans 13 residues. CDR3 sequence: CASRVVGGYEQYF. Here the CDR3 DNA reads TGTGCCAGCCGGGTGGTAGGGGGTTACGAGCAGTACTTC.

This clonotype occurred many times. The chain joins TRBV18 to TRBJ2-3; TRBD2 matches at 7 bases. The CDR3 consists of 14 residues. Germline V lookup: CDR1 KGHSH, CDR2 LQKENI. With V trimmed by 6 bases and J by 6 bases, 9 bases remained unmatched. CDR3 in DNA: TGTGCCAGCTCGGCCGGGACTACCTCGGATACGCAGTATTTT. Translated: CASSAGTTSDTQYF. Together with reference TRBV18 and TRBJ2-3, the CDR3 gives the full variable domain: NAGVMQNPRHLVRRRGQEARLRCSPMKGHSHVYWYRQLPEEGLKFMVYLQKENIIDESGMPKERFSAEFPKEGPSILRIQQVVRGDSAAYFCASSAGTTSDTQYFGPGTRLTVL.

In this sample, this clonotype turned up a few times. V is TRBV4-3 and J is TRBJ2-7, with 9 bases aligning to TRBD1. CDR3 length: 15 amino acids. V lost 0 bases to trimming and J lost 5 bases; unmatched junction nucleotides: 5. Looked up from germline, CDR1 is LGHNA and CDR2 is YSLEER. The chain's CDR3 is CASSQEQGAPHEQYF. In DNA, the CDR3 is TGCGCCAGCAGCCAAGAACAGGGGGCGCCCCACGAGCAGTACTTC.

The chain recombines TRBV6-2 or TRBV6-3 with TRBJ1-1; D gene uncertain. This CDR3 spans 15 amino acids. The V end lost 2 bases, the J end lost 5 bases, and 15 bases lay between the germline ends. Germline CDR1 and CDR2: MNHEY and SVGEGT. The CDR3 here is CASSYTMEFPTEAFF. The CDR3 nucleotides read TGTGCCAGCAGTTACACGATGGAGTTTCCTACTGAAGCTTTCTTT.

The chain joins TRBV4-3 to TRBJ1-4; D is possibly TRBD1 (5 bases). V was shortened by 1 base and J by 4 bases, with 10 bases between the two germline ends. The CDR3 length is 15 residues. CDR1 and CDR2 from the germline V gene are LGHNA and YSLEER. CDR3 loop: CASSQAAGINEKLFF. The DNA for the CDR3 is TGCGCCAGCAGCCAAGCGGCAGGGATTAATGAAAAACTGTTTTTT.

The CDR3 DNA is TGTGCCAGCAGCCCCCCCCGGGAAGCCTACAATGAGCAGTTCTTC. Its protein is CASSPPREAYNEQFF. The rearrangement links TRBV4-2 to TRBJ2-1, with D possibly being TRBD2 (5 bases). Germline assignment: CDR1 LGHNA and CDR2 YNFKEQ. V was pared by 4 bases and J by 2 bases, with 12 bases between. The CDR3 spans 15 residues.

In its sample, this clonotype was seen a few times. For the CDR3, the DNA is TGTGCCAGCAGTTTAACTGGGGCACCCCTCCACTTT. Amino acids: CASSLTGAPLHF. The chain recombines TRBV28 with TRBJ1-6; D unresolved. The CDR3 length is 12 residues. V was trimmed by 2 bases and J by 11 bases, leaving 7 bases between them. Germline V gene lookup returns CDR1 MDHEN and CDR2 SYDVKM.

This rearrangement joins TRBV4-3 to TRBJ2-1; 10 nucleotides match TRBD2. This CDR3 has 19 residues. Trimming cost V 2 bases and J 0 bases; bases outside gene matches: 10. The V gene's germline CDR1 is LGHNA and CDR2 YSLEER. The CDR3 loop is CASSQLGLAGASSYNEQFF. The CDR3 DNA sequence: TGCGCCAGCAGCCAATTGGGGCTAGCGGGGGCAAGCTCCTACAATGAGCAGTTCTTC.

The DNA of the CDR3 is TGTGCCAGCAGTCGAATTCTGGGGGGGAGGTCCTACGAGCAGTACTTC. Translation: CASSRILGGRSYEQYF. The rearrangement joins TRBV6-5 to TRBJ2-7; the match to TRBD2 covers 7 bases. The germline V gene encodes CDR1 MNHEY and CDR2 SVGAGI. There are 16 residues in the CDR3. Losses at the gene ends were 5 bases for V and 1 base for J; bases not matched to a gene: 11.

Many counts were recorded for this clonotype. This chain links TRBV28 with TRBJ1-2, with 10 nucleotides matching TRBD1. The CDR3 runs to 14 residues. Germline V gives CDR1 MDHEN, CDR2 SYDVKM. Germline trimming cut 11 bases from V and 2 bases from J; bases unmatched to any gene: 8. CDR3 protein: CAAWDRGNNYGYTF. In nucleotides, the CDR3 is TGTGCCGCGTGGGACAGGGGCAACAACTATGGCTACACCTTC.

This chain's CDR3 is CASSIKRGNTIYF. The CDR3 coding sequence is TGTGCCAGCAGTATCAAACGGGGAAACACCATATATTTT. This chain connects TRBV12-3 or TRBV12-4 to TRBJ1-3; D remains ambiguous. Deletions cut 5 bases from V and 4 bases from J, with 9 bases between. There are 13 residues in the CDR3.

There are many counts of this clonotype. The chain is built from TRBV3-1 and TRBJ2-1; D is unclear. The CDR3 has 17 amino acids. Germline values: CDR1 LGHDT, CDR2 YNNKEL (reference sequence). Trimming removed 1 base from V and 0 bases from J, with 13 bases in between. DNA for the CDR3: TGTGCCAGCAGCCAAGGCTGGGGTTTGAGCTCCTACAATGAGCAGTTCTTC. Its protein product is CASSQGWGLSSYNEQFF.

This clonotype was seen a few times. In nucleotides, the CDR3 is TGCGCCAGCAGGAGTTCTAGCGGGGTAGAGACCCAGTACTTC. It translates to CASRSSSGVETQYF. This chain uses TRBV5-1 with TRBJ2-5, with TRBD2 matching 9 bases. The CDR3 is made up of 14 amino acids. Germline trimming cut 5 bases from V and 4 bases from J; bases unmatched to any gene: 6. Germline loops: CDR1 SGHRS, CDR2 YFSETQ. Filled out from reference TRBV5-1 and TRBJ2-5, the complete variable domain reads KAGVTQTPRYLIKTRGQQVTLSCSPISGHRSVSWYQQTPGQGLQFLFEYFSETQRNKGNFPGRFSGRQFSNSRSEMNVSTLELGDSALYLCASRSSSGVETQYFGPGTRLLVL.

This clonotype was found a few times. The CDR3 here is CSAGDLLLTDTQYF. As DNA, the CDR3 is TGCAGTGCTGGGGACCTTCTTCTCACAGATACGCAGTATTTT. The chain is built from TRBV20-1 and TRBJ2-3; D is perhaps TRBD1 or TRBD2 (5 bases each). Germline-derived CDR1 and CDR2 are DFQATT and SNEGSKA (reference sequence). This CDR3 has 14 residues. Trimming removed 5 bases at V and 2 bases at J, with 14 bases between.

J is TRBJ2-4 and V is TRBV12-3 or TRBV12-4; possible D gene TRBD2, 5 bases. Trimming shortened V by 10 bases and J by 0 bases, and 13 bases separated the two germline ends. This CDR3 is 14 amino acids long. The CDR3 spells CATCSVLAKNIQYF. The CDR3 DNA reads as TGTGCCACCTGTAGCGTTTTAGCCAAAAACATTCAGTACTTC.

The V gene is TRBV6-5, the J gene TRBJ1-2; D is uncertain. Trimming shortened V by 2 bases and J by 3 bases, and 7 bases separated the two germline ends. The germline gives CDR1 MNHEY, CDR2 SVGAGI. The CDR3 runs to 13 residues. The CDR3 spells CASSYGVYYGYTF. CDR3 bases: TGTGCCAGCAGTTACGGGGTTTACTATGGCTACACCTTC.

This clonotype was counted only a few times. In DNA form, the CDR3 reads TGTGCCAGCTCACGAGCAGCTAGTGGTGCCTACGAGCAGTACTTC. Translation gives CASSRAASGAYEQYF. The V gene is TRBV18, the J gene TRBJ2-7; no firm D call. Looked up from germline, CDR1 is KGHSH and CDR2 is LQKENI. There are 15 residues in the CDR3. Deletions cut 4 bases from V and 2 bases from J, with 15 bases between.

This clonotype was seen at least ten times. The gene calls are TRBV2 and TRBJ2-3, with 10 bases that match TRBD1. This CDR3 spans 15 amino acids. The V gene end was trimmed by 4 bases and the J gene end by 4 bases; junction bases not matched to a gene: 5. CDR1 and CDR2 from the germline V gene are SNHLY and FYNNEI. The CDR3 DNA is TGTGCCAGCAGTGCCGGACAGGGGGGCGCAGATACGCAGTATTTT. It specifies CASSAGQGGADTQYF. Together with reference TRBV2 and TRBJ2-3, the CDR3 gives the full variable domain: EPEVTQTPSHQVTQMGQEVILRCVPISNHLYFYWYRQILGQKVEFLVSFYNNEISEKSEIFDDQFSVERPDGSNFTLKIRSTKLEDSAMYFCASSAGQGGADTQYFGPGTRLTVL.